This T cell receptor (beta chain) was sequenced for a study of graft-versus-host responses after intestinal transplantation. Study as a whole: Grafts were multivisceral, liver-intestinal, or isolated intestinal. All recipients were given anti-thymocyte globulin induction, and tacrolimus and steroids were then administered for 2 to 4 years. The study, taken as a whole, reports: Allografts of patients with graft-donor T cell macrochimerism showed high graft-versus-host to host-versus-graft clone ratios. Detection of GvH clones occurred in recipient marrow, and some had their first appearance in ileum or blood.

Assay: immunoSEQ multiplex PCR; the TCRdb copy retains only in-frame clones and omits some. This sample has about 13,000 clones, with 80% to 90% found just once. As to this clone: Its matching antigen is unknown.

The specimen comprised PBMCs, sampled after intestinal transplantation. The clonotype originates from a human patient who received an intestinal transplant, so some T cells may come from the graft donor.

The chain's CDR3 is CASIWNYGYTF. The CDR3 region has the DNA TGTGCCAGCATATGGAACTATGGCTACACCTTC. This chain joins TRBV6-6 and TRBJ1-2; D ambiguous. This CDR3 region has 11 residues. CDR1 MNHNY and CDR2 SVGAGI come from the germline V gene (reference sequence). V shed 7 bases and J shed 2 bases, with 5 bases lying between them.